Each of the 3 T cell receptor beta chains below was sequenced from the same sample in a study of blood T cell repertoires in COVID-19. The data were produced by immunoSEQ multiplex PCR, yet TCRdb's version contains in-frame clones alone and is incomplete. Among under 150,000 clones listed, less than 90% were seen once. Sequenced input: peripheral blood. These receptors originate from an older man with acute or convalescent COVID-19.

This clone occurred a few times. Other nucleotide sequences from this sample produce the same CDR3. The genes are TRBV11-2 and TRBJ1-1, with D unresolved. With 1 base removed from V and 1 base from J, the gap between germline ends came to 7 bases. CDR1 and CDR2 (germline): SGHAT, FQNNGV. CDR3 length: 14 amino acids. The CDR3 is CASSLGAGNTEAFF. DNA for the CDR3: TGTGCCAGCAGCTTAGGGGCAGGGAACACTGAAGCTTTCTTT.

The chain links TRBV10-2 to TRBJ2-7; no clear D gene. The V end lost 7 bases, the J end lost 3 bases, and 13 bases lay between the germline ends. CDR3 length equals 13 residues. Germline lookup yields CDR1 WSHSY and CDR2 SAAADI. The CDR3, as DNA: TGCGCCAGCACCACCCGAGGCGGCTACGAGCAGTACTTC. Translated, it gives CASTTRGGYEQYF.

CDR3 protein: CASSLGTLNTGELFF. The CDR3 DNA reads TGTGCCAGCAGCCTTGGGACACTGAACACCGGGGAGCTGTTTTTT. J is TRBJ2-2 and V is TRBV3-1 (or the pseudogene TRBV3-2); tentatively, D is TRBD1 (6 bases). Trimming stripped 4 bases from V and 1 base from J, with 10 bases between. The germline V gene has CDR1 LGHDT and CDR2 YNNKEL (reference sequence). CDR3 size: 15 residues.